The entry below describes one TCR beta chain. Profiling relied on immunoSEQ multiplex PCR, and the TCRdb table lists in-frame clones only, not all of them. The sample yields fewer than 250,000 clones, 75% to 85% seen once. Trimming stripped 1 base from V and 2 bases from J, with 9 bases between. The germline CDR1 and CDR2 sequences are ENHRY and SYGVKD. This CDR3 region has 15 residues. The data originate from a study of blood T cell repertoires in COVID-19. The sequenced material came from peripheral blood. The source is an older woman with acute or convalescent COVID-19. This sequence joins TRBV10-3 and TRBJ1-5; D may be TRBD1 (5 bases). In nucleotides, the CDR3 is TGTGCCATCAGTGAGTATCGCAGGGGCAATCAGCCCCAGCATTTT. Its translation: CAISEYRRGNQPQHF.